The 14 T cell receptor beta chains below were found in one sample sequenced in a study of cytomegalovirus exposure and HLA in healthy donors. With 60 Vbeta and 13 Jbeta primers, the PCR was carried out. Clones were sequenced by immunoSEQ multiplex PCR, and TCRdb holds only the in-frame ones, with some missing. Of some 95,000 clones in the sample, roughly two thirds were seen once. The specimen was PBMCs. The receptors here all came from a female donor in good health and CMV-seronegative.

CDR3 protein: CASSLWAGYGYTF. In nucleotides, the CDR3 is TGCGCCAGCAGCTTGTGGGCAGGTTATGGCTACACCTTC. The chain has TRBV5-1 and TRBJ1-2; no reliable D call. V gave up 1 base and J gave up 5 bases, with 9 bases separating them. CDR1 is SGHRS, CDR2 YFSETQ, per germline. The CDR3 is 13 residues long.

The chain links TRBV5-1 to TRBJ1-2, with D possibly TRBD1 on 6 matching bases. Germline V gene lookup returns CDR1 SGHRS and CDR2 YFSETQ. The V gene lost 4 bases and the J gene lost 1 base, with 8 bases spanning the gap. The CDR3 has 13 amino acids. The CDR3 nucleotides read TGCGCCAGCAGCCCGGACAGTAACTATGGCTACACCTTC. Translated, it gives CASSPDSNYGYTF.

V gene TRBV28 combines with J gene TRBJ1-1, with D possibly TRBD1 on 6 matching bases. Per germline, CDR1 MDHEN and CDR2 SYDVKM. Deletions cut 7 bases from V and 5 bases from J, with 20 bases between. The CDR3 loop spans 15 amino acids. CDR3 in amino acids: CASKRDNPGETEAFF. The CDR3 DNA sequence: TGTGCCAGCAAACGGGACAACCCCGGGGAAACTGAAGCTTTCTTT.

This rearrangement joins TRBV27 to TRBJ2-5, with TRBD1 as a possible D gene (5 bases). Trimming removed 6 bases at V and 0 bases at J, with 17 bases between. CDR3 length: 16 residues. Germline values: CDR1 MNHEY, CDR2 SMNVEV (reference sequence). The CDR3 loop is CASSRTPQVYQETQYF. In nucleotides, the CDR3 is TGTGCCAGCAGCCGTACCCCACAGGTGTACCAAGAGACCCAGTACTTC.

The rearrangement links TRBV5-4 to TRBJ2-3; TRBD2 matches 8 bases. Losses at the gene ends were 10 bases for V and 4 bases for J; bases not matched to a gene: 11. Per germline, CDR1 SGHNT and CDR2 YYREEE (reference sequence). There are 14 residues in the CDR3. The chain's CDR3 is CAGHRGGGSDTQYF. The CDR3 DNA reads as TGTGCCGGCCATCGGGGGGGAGGGTCAGATACGCAGTATTTT.

J is TRBJ2-2 and V is TRBV7-2; D uncertain. The CDR3 is made up of 12 amino acids. The germline V and J ends were trimmed by 5 bases and 6 bases, with 7 bases remaining between them. The germline gives CDR1 SGHTA, CDR2 FQGNSA. The DNA of the CDR3 is TGTGCCAGCAGCGCCTACCCCGGGGAGCTGTTTTTT. Encoded protein: CASSAYPGELFF.

The chain joins TRBV19 to TRBJ1-5; D unresolved. Germline CDR1 LNHDA, CDR2 SQIVND (reference sequence). This CDR3 is 12 amino acids long. Trimming stripped 5 bases from V and 9 bases from J, with 11 bases between. This CDR3 reads CASSLPSGPQHF. In DNA, the CDR3 is TGTGCCAGTAGTCTCCCCTCAGGGCCCCAGCATTTT.

Regarding this clone: One end of the junction fails to match germline, which may point to a read error. The CDR3 is CSSTTDTGVTGELFF. The CDR3 DNA sequence: TGTTCCAGCACCACCGATACAGGAGTCACCGGGGAGCTGTTTTTT. The chain uses TRBV7-9 and TRBJ2-2; weak D call: TRBD1 (5 bases). The CDR3 is 15 amino acids. CDR1 SEHNR and CDR2 FQNEAQ come from the germline V gene (reference sequence).

This clone was detected a few times. The chain has TRBV5-8 and TRBJ2-2; no reliable D call. The CDR3 totals 16 residues. V lost 1 base, J lost 1 base, and 11 bases lay in between. Germline CDR1 SGHTS, CDR2 YDEGEE. This CDR3 is CASSLFYQVNTGELFF. DNA of the CDR3: TGTGCCAGCAGCTTGTTTTACCAGGTGAACACCGGGGAGCTGTTTTTT.

The chain combines TRBV27 with TRBJ2-3; D not resolved. Germline V gives CDR1 MNHEY, CDR2 SMNVEV (reference sequence). V was pared by 6 bases and J by 6 bases, with 13 bases between. CDR3 length: 13 residues. The CDR3 spells CASRSELWDTQYF. The CDR3 bases are TGTGCCAGCAGATCTGAGCTCTGGGATACGCAGTATTTT.

V is TRBV6-5 and J is TRBJ2-2; 8 bases fit TRBD2. The germline V gene has CDR1 MNHEY and CDR2 SVGAGI. The CDR3 is made up of 15 amino acids. V dropped 6 bases and J dropped 1; count of bases not matched to a gene: 4. This chain's CDR3 is CASRGLAMNTGELFF. DNA of the CDR3: TGTGCCAGCAGAGGACTAGCCATGAACACCGGGGAGCTGTTTTTT.

The J gene is TRBJ1-6, the V gene TRBV5-1, with unresolved D. Germline values: CDR1 SGHRS, CDR2 YFSETQ. The CDR3 length is 14 residues. With 1 base removed from V and 8 bases from J, the gap between germline ends came to 10 bases. This CDR3 is CASSLPVRDSPLHF. CDR3 nucleotides: TGCGCCAGCAGCTTGCCCGTCCGGGATTCACCCCTCCACTTT.

The chain couples TRBV19 to TRBJ2-6; no clear D. CDR1 and CDR2 from the germline V gene are LNHDA and SQIVND (reference sequence). The CDR3 contains 14 residues. V lost 6 bases to trimming and J lost 0 bases, with 6 bases between them. CDR3 sequence reads: CASRRSSGANVLTF. The CDR3 coding sequence is TGTGCCAGTAGGAGGAGCTCTGGGGCCAACGTCCTGACTTTC.

The J gene is TRBJ2-7, the V gene TRBV13; 8 bases line up with TRBD2. Germline V CDR1 and CDR2: PRHDT, FYEKMQ (reference sequence). The CDR3 loop spans 14 amino acids. V lost 3 bases and J lost 4; bases outside the gene matches: 5. CDR3 in DNA: TGTGCCAGCAGCTTTCCAGCGGGAGTGTACGAGCAGTACTTC. This gives the protein CASSFPAGVYEQYF.